This T cell receptor beta chain stems from a study of T-cell memory formation after mild COVID-19 (dated by TCRdb to the early 2020s). Study-level background: Most TCR sequence clusters were specific to one of the two donors. In two donors, T-cell clones that expanded and contracted after mild COVID-19 were followed by sequencing TCRalpha and TCRbeta repertoires longitudinally. The cohort was made up of two young adult volunteers, one female and one male, who were previously healthy.

Its CDR3 holds 14 amino acids, cysteine through phenylalanine. Of the read, only the CDR3 DNA is kept; its 42 bases are in frame from base 1. V and J lose 5 bases and 5 bases, and a span of 15 bases separates them. CDR1 and CDR2 were assigned from the germline V gene as MGHDK and SYGVNS. As to this clonotype: Its antigen is not yet known. Base qualities are not provided; no much larger clone lies one nucleotide away.

PBMCs were isolated by Ficoll-Paque density gradient centrifugation. Summary of the overall study and its limitations: SARS-CoV-2 specificity of the second-wave clones peaking on day 37 was not confirmed. Some responding clones were detected in pre-infection memory, which suggested that pre-existing cross-reactive memory T cells had joined the SARS-CoV-2 response. Only a couple of mild cases were covered in the study, and larger cohorts including severe cases with pre-infection samples were considered necessary. Contracting CD4+ clones turned up mainly in the CM and EM memory subsets, whereas EMRA was where CD8+ clones were enriched. Clones that contracted from day 15 to 85 showed balanced CD4/CD8 phenotypes, whereas a second wave of clones that expanded from day 15 to 37 leaned towards CD4+.

The reads were generated on an Illumina NovaSeq 6000. TCRalpha and TCRbeta cDNA libraries were built by 5'RACE with constant-segment primers, adding sample barcodes and unique molecular identifiers. Trizol reagent was used to extract RNA from every sample. Library amplification was performed in two PCR steps, and a second sample barcode and Illumina TruSeq adapters were introduced in the second step. Sequencing of libraries was performed on an Illumina NovaSeq with 2 x 150 bp paired-end reads. The study's own analysis went as follows. Demultiplexing of reads and collapsing into UMI-guided consensus sequences were performed with migec v1.2.7. Using mixcr v2.1.11, the UMI consensuses were aligned to TRA and TRB V and J templates and assembled into clonotypes. A clonotype was counted as expanded or contracted only if both edgeR and NoisET called the change significant, with noise models trained on biological replicates. For edgeR calls, the cutoffs were a false discovery rate-adjusted p below 0.01 and a log2 fold-change threshold of 1. As an exploratory analysis of dynamics, max-normalized trajectories of the 1000 most abundant clonotypes were examined by PCA with hierarchical clustering. Each responding clone was given a CD4 or CD8 phenotype based on the CD4+ and CD8+ repertoires, which had been sequenced separately. Using fastp trimming at Q25 and MiXCR clonotype assembly, TCRdb reanalyzed the public sequencing data and kept in-frame beta chains. Entries that share a CDR3 protein sequence are merged under the most common genes and DNA. TCRdb's processing, not the authors', yielded these V and J calls. The sample table records 350,000 to 450,000 distinct CDR3 sequences; 25% to 30% of these occur just once. In total, the top ten clones hold roughly 14% of the sample.

The sequence was obtained from an adult woman who had mild COVID-19 (a few samples of this study predate the infection). The sample titles of this study are shuffled in the database, so cell type and time point are left out; the donor was told from shared clones. The sequenced material came from PBMCs or a T cell subset sorted from them (not recorded which). This chain is built from TRBV25-1 and TRBJ2-5, with the D gene tentatively TRBD1 or TRBD2, based on 5 matching bases in each. The CDR3 protein: CASSIWDRGETQYF. The DNA reads as follows: TGTGCCAGCAGTATATGGGACCGCGGCGAGACCCAGTACTTC.